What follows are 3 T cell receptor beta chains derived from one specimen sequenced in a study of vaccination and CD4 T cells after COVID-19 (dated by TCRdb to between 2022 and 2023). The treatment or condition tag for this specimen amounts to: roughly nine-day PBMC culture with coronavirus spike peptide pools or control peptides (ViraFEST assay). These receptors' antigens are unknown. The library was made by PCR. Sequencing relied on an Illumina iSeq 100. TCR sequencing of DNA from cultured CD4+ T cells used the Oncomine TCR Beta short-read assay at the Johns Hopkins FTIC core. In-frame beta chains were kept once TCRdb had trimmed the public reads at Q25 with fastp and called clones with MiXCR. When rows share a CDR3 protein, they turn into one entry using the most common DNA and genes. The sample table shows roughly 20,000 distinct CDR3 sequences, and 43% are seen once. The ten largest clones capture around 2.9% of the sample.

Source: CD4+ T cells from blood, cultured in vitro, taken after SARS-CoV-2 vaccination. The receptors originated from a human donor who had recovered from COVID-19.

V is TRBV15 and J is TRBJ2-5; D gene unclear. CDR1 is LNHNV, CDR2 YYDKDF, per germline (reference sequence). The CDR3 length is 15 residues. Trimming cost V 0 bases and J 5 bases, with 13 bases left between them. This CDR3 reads CATSRDSPGWETQYF. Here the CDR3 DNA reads TGTGCCACCAGCAGAGATTCGCCGGGTTGGGAGACCCAGTACTTC.

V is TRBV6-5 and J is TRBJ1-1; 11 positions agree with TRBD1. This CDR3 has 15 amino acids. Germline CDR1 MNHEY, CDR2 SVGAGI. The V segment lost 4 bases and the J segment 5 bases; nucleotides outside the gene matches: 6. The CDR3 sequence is CASSFAGTGGTEAFF. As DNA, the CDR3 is TGTGCCAGCAGTTTTGCCGGGACAGGGGGAACTGAAGCTTTCTTT.

Here the CDR3 reads CASSSAGTQYLYGYTF. DNA for the CDR3: TGTGCCAGCAGCTCTGCCGGGACCCAATATTTATATGGCTACACCTTC. This sequence joins TRBV28 and TRBJ1-2; D might be TRBD1 (5 bases). With 6 bases removed from V and 5 bases from J, the gap between germline ends came to 22 bases. Germline V gives CDR1 MDHEN, CDR2 SYDVKM. The CDR3 loop spans 16 amino acids.